Below, 14 T cell receptor beta chains from the same sample are listed, as sequenced in a study of shared clonotypes between healthy human individuals. The data were produced by immunoSEQ multiplex PCR, yet TCRdb's version contains in-frame clones alone and is incomplete. The table has about 470,000 clones, about 76% seen once. Sequencing was carried out using PBMCs. Source of these receptors: a woman aged 40 to 49 in good health. Some clones in this sample may be carry-over from other donors' samples.

The chain couples TRBV27 to TRBJ2-7, with 9 bases aligning to TRBD2. The germline V gene has CDR1 MNHEY and CDR2 SMNVEV (reference sequence). CDR3 size: 11 residues. Germline trimming cut 5 bases from V and 10 bases from J; bases unmatched to any gene: 3. The CDR3 nucleotides read TGTGCCAGCAGTGCTAGCGGGAACCAGTACTTC. It is translated as CASSASGNQYF.

The chain recombines TRBV30 with TRBJ2-3; a weak D match, TRBD2 (6 bases). Trimming cost V 4 bases and J 2 bases, with 19 bases left between them. Germline CDR1 is GTSNPN and CDR2 is SVGIG (reference sequence). The CDR3 runs 16 residues. CDR3 region: CAWKSVRGFDTDTQYF. DNA for the CDR3: TGTGCCTGGAAATCGGTACGGGGGTTTGACACAGATACGCAGTATTTT.

The V call is TRBV28, the J call TRBJ2-1; D is unresolved. The V and J ends lost 7 bases and 6 bases respectively, with 10 bases between them. The CDR3 has 12 residues. CDR1 MDHEN and CDR2 SYDVKM come from the germline V gene. CDR3 amino acids: CASTTRLNEQFF. The CDR3 coding sequence is TGTGCCAGCACCACAAGGCTCAATGAGCAGTTCTTC. The full variable domain, completed using reference TRBV28 and TRBJ2-1, is DVKVTQSSRYLVKRTGEKVFLECVQDMDHENMFWYRQDPGLGLRLIYFSYDVKMKEKGDIPEGYSVSREKKERFSLILESASTNQTSMYLCASTTRLNEQFFGPGTRLTVL.

The chain combines TRBV7-9 with TRBJ2-7; no clear D. Germline lookup yields CDR1 SEHNR and CDR2 FQNEAQ (reference sequence). V was trimmed by 4 bases and J by 0 bases, leaving 10 bases between them. The CDR3 extends over 14 amino acids. CDR3: CASSSVGISYEQYF. Here the CDR3 DNA reads TGTGCCAGCAGCTCTGTTGGTATCTCCTACGAGCAGTACTTC.

The chain links TRBV30 to TRBJ2-2, with D tentatively TRBD1 (6 bases). V dropped 0 bases and J dropped 2 bases, with 10 bases sitting between them. The V gene's germline CDR1 is GTSNPN and CDR2 SVGIG (reference sequence). There are 15 residues in the CDR3. CDR3 sequence reads: CAWSVWDKNTGELFF. CDR3 nucleotide sequence: TGTGCCTGGAGTGTCTGGGACAAAAACACCGGGGAGCTGTTTTTT.

This chain links TRBV7-2 with TRBJ2-3; D assignment may be TRBD1 or TRBD2 (6 bases each). The V and J ends lost 5 bases and 10 bases respectively, with 16 bases between them. There are 13 residues in the CDR3. CDR1 is SGHTA, CDR2 FQGNSA, per germline. This CDR3 reads CASSPTPGAAQYF. The CDR3 nucleotides are TGTGCCAGCAGCCCGACCCCGGGGGCGGCGCAGTATTTT.

Turning to this clone: A junction end diverges from the germline sequence, so it may reflect a read error. V usage is TRBV5-1 and J usage is TRBJ1-3, with a possible D match to TRBD1 (5 bases). Germline V gene sequence: CDR1 SGHRS, CDR2 YFSETQ. The length of the CDR3 is 14 residues. DNA of the CDR3: TGCGCCAGCACCTTGGGGGGGGCTGGAAACACCATATATTTT. It encodes CASTLGGAGNTIYF. The variable domain in full, with the rest retrieved from reference TRBV5-1 and TRBJ1-3, is KAGVTQTPRYLIKTRGQQVTLSCSPISGHRSVSWYQQTPGQGLQFLFEYFSETQRNKGNFPGRFSGRQFSNSRSEMNVSTLELGDSALYLCASTLGGAGNTIYFGEGSWLTVV.

The chain combines TRBV9 with TRBJ2-3; D might be TRBD2 (6 bases). The CDR3 consists of 16 residues. Germline-derived CDR1 and CDR2 are SGDLS and YYNGEE. V was trimmed by 0 bases and J by 4 bases, leaving 15 bases between them. The CDR3 region is CASSVVSAGTPDTQYF. The CDR3 DNA reads as TGTGCCAGCAGCGTAGTAAGTGCGGGGACCCCAGATACGCAGTATTTT.

As to this clone: The sample has other DNA sequences that encode this CDR3 too. The V and J genes are TRBV5-1 and TRBJ2-1, with D unclear. Per the germline V gene, CDR1 is SGHRS and CDR2 is YFSETQ. V lost 0 bases and J lost 1, with 8 bases in between. There are 15 residues in the CDR3. In DNA, the CDR3 is TGCGCCAGCAGCTTGGACCGAGTTTCCTACAATGAGCAGTTCTTC. Protein sequence: CASSLDRVSYNEQFF.

V gene TRBV7-3 combines with J gene TRBJ2-1; 12 positions match TRBD2. V was pared by 4 bases and J by 6 bases, with 4 bases of the junction left unmatched. The CDR3 contains 15 residues. Germline assignment: CDR1 SGHTA and CDR2 FQGTGA. The chain's CDR3 is CASSWLAGGINEQFF. The CDR3 nucleotides are TGTGCCAGCAGCTGGCTAGCGGGAGGGATCAATGAGCAGTTCTTC. The whole variable domain, filled in from reference TRBV7-3 and TRBJ2-1, reads GAGVSQTPSNKVTEKGKYVELRCDPISGHTALYWYRQSLGQGPEFLIYFQGTGAADDSGLPNDRFFAVRPEGSVSTLKIQRTERGDSAVYLCASSWLAGGINEQFFGPGTRLTVL.

The V and J genes are TRBV7-2 and TRBJ1-2, with a possible D match to TRBD1 (5 bases). Trimming stripped 5 bases from V and 4 bases from J, with 8 bases between. Per germline, CDR1 SGHTA and CDR2 FQGNSA. CDR3 length equals 12 residues. The CDR3 region is CASSQTAYGYTF. The CDR3 nucleotides read TGTGCCAGCAGCCAGACAGCCTATGGCTACACCTTC.

This chain's CDR3 is CASSIIFGDVSYNEQFF. The CDR3 coding sequence is TGTGCCAGTAGTATAATTTTCGGGGACGTTTCCTACAATGAGCAGTTCTTC. The genes are TRBV19 and TRBJ2-1; D may be TRBD1 or TRBD2 (5 bases each). This CDR3 comprises 17 residues. The germline gives CDR1 LNHDA, CDR2 SQIVND (reference sequence). Between the trimmed V and J ends, which lost 2 bases and 1 base, there was a span of 15 bases.

Only one count was recorded for this clone. The V and J genes are TRBV5-1 and TRBJ2-1; D gene uncertain. The germline V gene encodes CDR1 SGHRS and CDR2 YFSETQ. The CDR3 loop spans 16 amino acids. With 0 bases removed from V and 3 bases from J, the gap between germline ends came to 13 bases. In DNA form, the CDR3 reads TGCGCCAGCAGCTTGGGTCAAGGGTCCATCTACAATGAGCAGTTCTTC. Translating it yields CASSLGQGSIYNEQFF.

The chain couples TRBV5-1 to TRBJ2-2, with TRBD1 as a possible D gene (6 bases). The CDR3 extends over 15 amino acids. Germline V CDR1 and CDR2: SGHRS, YFSETQ. Trimming cost V 1 base and J 2 bases, with 9 bases left between them. The CDR3, as DNA: TGCGCCAGCAGCTTGTCGGGACACAACACCGGGGAGCTGTTTTTT. Translating it yields CASSLSGHNTGELFF.